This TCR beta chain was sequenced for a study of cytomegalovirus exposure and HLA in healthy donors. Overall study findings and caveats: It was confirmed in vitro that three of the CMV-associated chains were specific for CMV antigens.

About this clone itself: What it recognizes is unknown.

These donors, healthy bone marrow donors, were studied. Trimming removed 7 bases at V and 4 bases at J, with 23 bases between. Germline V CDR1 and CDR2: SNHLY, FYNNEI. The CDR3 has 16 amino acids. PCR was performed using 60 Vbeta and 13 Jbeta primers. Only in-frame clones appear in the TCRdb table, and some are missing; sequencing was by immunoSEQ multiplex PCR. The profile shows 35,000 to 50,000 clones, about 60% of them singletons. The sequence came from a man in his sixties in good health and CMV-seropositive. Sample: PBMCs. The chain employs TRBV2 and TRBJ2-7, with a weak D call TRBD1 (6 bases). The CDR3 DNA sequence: TGTGCCAGCAATAGATGGACAGATTTAGCAGTTTACGAGCAGTACTTC. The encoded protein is CASNRWTDLAVYEQYF.